The 11 T cell receptor beta chains listed next were all sequenced from one sample in a study of blood T cells in healthy people across ages. Then a second PCR, running roughly 6 to 11 cycles, was carried out with a sample-barcoded 5' primer and a J-beta primer mix. TCRdb ran MiXCR on the 5' RACE reads and lists one entry per CDR3 protein. The sample consists of 1.4 million or so distinct CDR3 sequences, 42% of them appearing once. Sequences were obtained from blood. The receptors were gathered from a woman younger than 30 in good health.

Regarding this clonotype: One end of the junction varies from germline; a read error may be responsible. The J gene is TRBJ2-7, the V gene TRBV7-2; a possible D gene is TRBD2 (6 bases). The CDR3 totals 15 residues. Looked up from germline, CDR1 is SGHTA and CDR2 is FQGNSA. CDR3 sequence reads: CAGSLTRDSSYEQYF. Written as DNA, the CDR3 is TGTGCCGGCAGTTTAACCAGGGACTCATCCTACGAGCAGTACTTC.

V gene TRBV25-1 combines with J gene TRBJ2-1; 9 positions match TRBD2. CDR1 and CDR2 from the germline V gene are MGHDK and SYGVNS. With V trimmed by 2 bases and J by 3 bases, 2 bases remained unmatched. The CDR3 totals 15 residues. CDR3 amino acids: CASSEPSGDYNEQFF. CDR3 bases: TGTGCCAGCAGTGAACCTAGCGGGGACTACAATGAGCAGTTCTTC.

This clonotype was seen only a few times. The genes are TRBV12-3 or TRBV12-4 and TRBJ1-1; 9 bases agree with TRBD1. Trimming took 6 bases from V and 0 from J; bases not matched to a gene: 8. CDR3 size: 16 residues. The CDR3 DNA reads as TGTGCCAGCAGGCCCGGGACAGGGCTCATGAACACTGAAGCTTTCTTT. It specifies CASRPGTGLMNTEAFF.

CDR3 sequence (DNA): TGTGCCAGCAGCTTATTAGGGGGGGGTGATACGCAGTATTTT. Encoded protein: CASSLLGGGDTQYF. The chain joins TRBV7-2 to TRBJ2-3, with D perhaps TRBD2 (7 bases). Trimming took 2 bases from V and 6 from J, leaving 12 bases between them. Per germline, CDR1 SGHTA and CDR2 FQGNSA. The CDR3 extends over 14 amino acids.

This clonotype was counted between two and nine times. The chain carries TRBV29-1 and TRBJ2-5, with D maybe TRBD1 (5 bases). The ends were cut back, 5 bases at V and 2 bases at J, with 12 bases in the middle. Per germline, CDR1 SQVTM and CDR2 ANQGSEA. This CDR3 contains 13 residues. The CDR3 region is CSVSGRAQETQYF. The CDR3 nucleotides read TGCAGCGTTTCGGGCAGGGCTCAAGAGACCCAGTACTTC.

The chain combines TRBV29-1 with TRBJ2-5; unclear D gene. The CDR3 spans 13 residues. Per the germline V gene, CDR1 is SQVTM and CDR2 is ANQGSEA. V was pared by 0 bases and J by 11 bases, with 16 bases between. The CDR3 bases are TGCAGCGTTGAAGATCCGCAGTCAGACACTCAGTACTTC. Its translation: CSVEDPQSDTQYF.

In this sample, this clonotype turned up a few times. The chain uses TRBV24-1 and TRBJ1-2; D ambiguous. The CDR3 is 12 residues long. CDR1 is KGHDR, CDR2 SFDVKD, per germline. Trimming cost V 4 bases and J 0 bases, with 2 bases left between them. CDR3 DNA: TGTGCCACCAGTGAATCTAACTATGGCTACACCTTC. It translates to CATSESNYGYTF.

The table lists this clonotype with a few counts. V gene TRBV10-3 combines with J gene TRBJ2-6, with D maybe TRBD1 (6 bases). The CDR3 spans 15 residues. Looked up from germline, CDR1 is ENHRY and CDR2 is SYGVKD. V was cut by 5 bases and J by 3 bases, with 11 bases left in between. The CDR3 loop is CAISNEGVGANVLTF. Written as DNA, the CDR3 is TGTGCCATCAGTAATGAGGGGGTTGGGGCCAACGTCCTGACTTTC.

V gene TRBV7-9 combines with J gene TRBJ1-2; D is undetermined. CDR1 and CDR2 from the germline V gene are SEHNR and FQNEAQ (reference sequence). The CDR3 has 15 amino acids. Trimming pared 3 bases from V and 0 bases from J, leaving 11 bases between. DNA of the CDR3: TGTGCCAGCAGCTTTGCAGGAGTCGCTAACTATGGCTACACCTTC. Translation: CASSFAGVANYGYTF.

The V gene is TRBV5-1, the J gene TRBJ2-7; D not resolved. This CDR3 has 13 residues. Germline V gene lookup returns CDR1 SGHRS and CDR2 YFSETQ. The V and J ends lost 2 bases and 5 bases respectively, with 11 bases between them. The CDR3 DNA follows: TGCGCCAGCAGCTTCGAAATTTTCCACGAGCAGTACTTC. Its protein is CASSFEIFHEQYF.

The chain carries TRBV7-2 and TRBJ2-4; 8 positions match TRBD2. The DNA end is a closer match to TRBJ2-5, so the J assignment may be wrong. Germline V gene sequence: CDR1 SGHTA, CDR2 FQGNSA. The CDR3 contains 15 residues. The CDR3 loop is CASSLGVSGMETQYF. In DNA, the CDR3 is TGTGCCAGCAGCTTAGGGGTTAGCGGGATGGAGACCCAGTACTTC.